Each of the 8 T cell receptor beta chains below was sequenced from the same sample in a study of blood T cell repertoires in COVID-19. Using immunoSEQ multiplex PCR, the repertoire was profiled, and TCRdb retains in-frame clones only, with some absent. Of more than 60,000 clones listed, 75% to 90% are singletons. Material: peripheral blood. Source of these receptors: an elderly man with COVID-19, enrolled during active disease.

The gene calls are TRBV21-1 and TRBJ2-3; TRBD2 is taken as the D call from the table, unchecked against the DNA. TRBV21-1 is shown as a pseudogene. The CDR3 runs to 15 residues. The DNA of the CDR3 is TGTGCCAGCATTCTAGACGAACTCTTCACAGATACGCAGTATTTT. Its protein product is CASILDELFTDTQYF.

The rearrangement uses TRBV5-6 and TRBJ2-5; D is perhaps TRBD2 (6 bases). CDR1 is SGHDT, CDR2 YYEEEE, per germline. The CDR3 totals 14 residues. Trimming left V 3 bases short and J 5 bases short, with 14 bases between. In nucleotides, the CDR3 is TGTGCCAGCAGCTGGAGGGGTACGAGGGAGACCCAGTACTTC. Translating gives CASSWRGTRETQYF.

A single count supports this clone. V usage is TRBV5-1 and J usage is TRBJ1-6, with 8 bases lining up with TRBD1. The length of the CDR3 is 17 residues. The germline gives CDR1 SGHRS, CDR2 YFSETQ. The ends lost 3 bases at V and 5 bases at J; junction bases unmatched: 10. The CDR3 reads CASSYSAGGANNSPLHF. The CDR3 DNA is TGCGCCAGCAGCTATAGTGCAGGGGGCGCAAATAATTCACCCCTCCACTTT.

The V and J genes are TRBV11-3 and TRBJ2-2, with a weak D call TRBD2 (7 bases). Per germline, CDR1 SGHNT and CDR2 YENEEA. With 4 bases removed from V and 4 bases from J, the gap between germline ends came to 19 bases. This CDR3 region has 17 residues. CDR3 sequence (DNA): TGTGCCAGCAGCTCCGGAGGGGGGGCCCTCCCCACCGGGGAGCTGTTTTTT. It yields the protein CASSSGGGALPTGELFF.

The chain links TRBV18 to TRBJ1-5, with D perhaps TRBD1 (5 bases). This CDR3 is 14 amino acids long. V gave up 4 bases and J gave up 3 bases, with 10 bases separating them. From germline, CDR1 is KGHSH and CDR2 LQKENI. CDR3 region: CASSRAQDNQPQHF. The CDR3 DNA reads TGTGCCAGCTCACGGGCACAGGACAATCAGCCCCAGCATTTT.

The chain combines TRBV12-3 or TRBV12-4 with TRBJ1-2; D not resolved. This CDR3 comprises 13 residues. V lost 7 bases to trimming and J lost 0 bases, with 9 bases between them. CDR3 sequence (DNA): TGTGCCAGCACTCCGTCAGCTAACTATGGCTACACCTTC. Its protein is CASTPSANYGYTF.

This clone was seen just once. The chain employs TRBV19 and TRBJ1-5; unclear D gene. The V gene's germline CDR1 is LNHDA and CDR2 SQIVND (reference sequence). V lost 7 bases to trimming and J lost 4 bases, with 14 bases between them. The CDR3 is made up of 14 amino acids. The CDR3 here is CASTTGETNQPQHF. DNA for the CDR3: TGTGCCAGTACCACCGGAGAAACTAATCAGCCCCAGCATTTT.

This chain joins TRBV7-9 and TRBJ1-2, with TRBD1 as a possible D gene (6 bases). V lost 5 bases, J lost 7 bases, and 14 bases lay in between. Germline assignment: CDR1 SEHNR and CDR2 FQNEAQ (reference sequence). This CDR3 is built from 13 residues. The CDR3 nucleotides read TGTGCCAGCAGCCTGACAGGTGGCGGTGGCTACACCTTC. Translating gives CASSLTGGGGYTF.